This T cell receptor beta chain was identified in a study of Ad26.COV2.S vaccination and SARS-CoV-2 variants. In the study overall: Sample donor was a member of the COV1001 Ad26.COV2.S trial arm. Findings and limits, study-wide: The TCR-based breadth and depth measures might underestimate overall T cell responses. Reported post-vaccination CD8+ and CD4+ T cell responses to spike showed substantial breadth. Spike-specific TCR breadth in vaccine recipients exceeded that seen in placebo recipients.

The treatment here: over 15 received Ad26.COV2.S at low or high dose, single or two shots; 5 received placebo; per-sample allocation not given. Day 63 after the first injection of vaccine or placebo was the sampling time. CDR1 MNHEY and CDR2 SVGAGI come from the germline V gene. The CDR3 totals 13 residues. V shed 9 bases, J shed 1 base, and the junction held 2 bases outside the gene matches. Comments on this clone: What it binds is unknown.

The assay was immunoSEQ multiplex PCR, and TCRdb's table has in-frame clones only and misses some. Seen here are more than 300,000 clones, 86% observed once, and the top ten hold around 10%. The clonotype comes from a person between 18 and 65 years old who received the Ad26.COV2.S COVID-19 vaccine or a placebo. This material consisted of peripheral blood, taken in a trial of Ad26.COV2.S vaccine versus placebo. The V and J genes are TRBV6-5 and TRBJ2-1; 8 nucleotides align to TRBD2. The CDR3 coding sequence is TGTGCCAGTCCGGGGGGGTCCTACAATGAGCAGTTCTTC. Protein sequence: CASPGGSYNEQFF.